This TCR beta chain was retrieved from a study of T cells in localized non-small cell lung cancer. Method: immunoSEQ multiplex PCR; TCRdb's copy keeps in-frame clones and lacks some. Found here are more than 30,000 clones, about nine tenths of them singletons; the top ten hold around 4.2%. Germline V CDR1 and CDR2: SSHAT, FNYEAQ (reference sequence). Trimming took 5 bases from V and 5 from J; bases not matched to a gene: 7. The CDR3 consists of 16 residues. The chain recombines TRBV7-7 with TRBJ2-5; 14 positions agree with TRBD2. This clonotype was sampled from a male donor aged 60 or older with stage III lung adenocarcinoma. Sequences were derived from peripheral blood, sampled before any cancer treatment. The CDR3 nucleotides are TGTGCCAGCAGCACCAGACTAGCGGGAGGGCCCGAGACCCAGTACTTC. This encodes CASSTRLAGGPETQYF.